A selection of T cell receptor beta chains follows, all from one sample in a study of blood T cell repertoires in COVID-19. TCRdb's table, derived via immunoSEQ multiplex PCR, lists solely in-frame clones and lacks some. The sample holds more than 200,000 clones; approximately 80% are singletons and the top ten take around 30%. Specimen: peripheral blood. The receptor set was obtained from a middle-aged man with acute or convalescent COVID-19. Each CDR3 is given with its conserved first and last residue. A D gene is named only where the DNA matches it firmly. The size entry is marked missing in some rows and otherwise reads once, few, many or a size class.

j_gene,v_gene,d_gene,abundance,CDR3nt,CDR3aa
TRBJ2-5,TRBV5-5,TRBD2,once,TGTGCCAGCAGCCCGGGACTAGCGGAACAGACCCAGTACTTC,CASSPGLAEQTQYF
TRBJ2-3,TRBV7-8,TRBD1,-,TGTGCCAGCAGCCGGACAGGGGTTGGAGATACGCAGTATTTT,CASSRTGVGDTQYF
TRBJ1-2,TRBV5-1,-,-,TGCGCCAGCAGCTTGGGGCGGCAGGGGGGCTACACCTTC,CASSLGRQGGYTF
TRBJ2-2,TRBV11-2,-,few,TGTGCCAGCAGCTTAGCCTCCTGGGAGCTGTTTTTT,CASSLASWELFF
TRBJ2-1,TRBV11-1,TRBD2,few,TGTGCCAGCAGCGCTACCGGGACTAGCGGCTACAATGAGCAGTTCTTC,CASSATGTSGYNEQFF
TRBJ2-1,TRBV18,-,-,TGTGCCAGCTCACCTTCATGGGAGGGGGACAATGAGCAGTTCTTC,CASSPSWEGDNEQFF
TRBJ2-1,TRBV7-9,TRBD2,-,TGTGCCAGCAGCTTAGGAGCTAGCGGGCACAATGAGCAGTTCTTC,CASSLGASGHNEQFF
TRBJ2-7,TRBV30,-,-,TGTGCCTGGACCAAAGGGGGGGCTGGCGAGCAGTACTTC,CAWTKGGAGEQYF
TRBJ1-2,TRBV12-3/TRBV12-4,-,-,TGTGCCAGCAGTTTAGGCGGGGGCTATGGCTACACCTTC,CASSLGGGYGYTF
TRBJ1-1,TRBV6-2/TRBV6-3,-,-,TGTGCCAGCAGTTCCTGGGAGGGAACTGAAGCTTTCTTT,CASSSWEGTEAFF
TRBJ1-1,TRBV2,-,-,TGTGCCAGCATGATGGGGCTTCGACCTGAAGCTTTCTTT,CASMMGLRPEAFF
TRBJ2-3,TRBV14,TRBD2,-,TGTGCCAGCAGCCTCACACCGGGACTAGGCACAGATACGCAGTATTTT,CASSLTPGLGTDTQYF
TRBJ2-7,TRBV19,TRBD1,-,TGTGCCAGTAGTTGGGACAGATCCTACGAGCAGTACTTC,CASSWDRSYEQYF
TRBJ1-4,TRBV5-1,-,-,TGCGCCAGCAGCAGGGGCTATGGTGAAAAACTGTTTTTT,CASSRGYGEKLFF
TRBJ1-2,TRBV10-2,-,-,TGCGCCAGCAGTGAGTCGAGGAGGGATGGCTACACCTTC,CASSESRRDGYTF
TRBJ2-3,TRBV2,-,-,TGTGCCGTAAAGGGACACCAACTAACTTCAGATACGCAGTATTTT,CAVKGHQLTSDTQYF
TRBJ1-5,TRBV6-5,-,-,TGTGCCAGCACCAAGACAGCGAGCAATCAGCCCCAGCATTTT,CASTKTASNQPQHF
TRBJ1-2,TRBV12-5,-,-,TGTGCTAGTGCCTCTGACTTATATGGCTACACCTTC,CASASDLYGYTF
TRBJ1-1,TRBV7-9,-,-,TGTGCCAGCAGCTTATTTCAGGGCACTGAAGCTTTCTTT,CASSLFQGTEAFF
TRBJ1-5,TRBV18,TRBD1,-,TGTGCCAGCTCAGACTCCCGGGACAGCCAGCCCCAGCATTTT,CASSDSRDSQPQHF
TRBJ1-6,TRBV2,-,-,TGTGCCAGCCTAGGGCAGGGTAATTCACCCCTCCACTTT,CASLGQGNSPLHF
TRBJ1-5,TRBV27,-,many,TGTGCCAGCAGTCTCTTTGTTGATCAGCCCCAGCATTTT,CASSLFVDQPQHF
TRBJ2-4,TRBV9,-,-,TGTGCCAGCAGCCCCTCCGCAGGGGAATTGAACATTCAGTACTTC,CASSPSAGELNIQYF
TRBJ1-2,TRBV10-1,TRBD1,-,TGCGCCAGCAGTGCAGGGGACAGTAGAAATGGCTACACCTTC,CASSAGDSRNGYTF
TRBJ1-5,TRBV2,-,-,TGTGCCAGCAGGAAGGAGGACAGATTCTACTCTCAGCCCCAGCATTTT,CASRKEDRFYSQPQHF
TRBJ2-1,TRBV7-6,-,-,TGTGCCAGCAGCCCACAACCGGACAACTACAATGAGCAGTTCTTC,CASSPQPDNYNEQFF